A single sample gave rise to the 24 T cell receptor beta chains below, sequenced in a study of blood T cells in healthy people across ages. Combining a sample-barcoded 5' primer with a J-beta primer mix, a second PCR ran for roughly 7 to 12 cycles. TCRdb re-analysed the 5' RACE reads in MiXCR, keeping a single row per CDR3 protein. The sample has around 800,000 distinct CDR3 sequences, 44% seen once. Sequencing was performed on blood. These receptors all come from a man aged 60 to 75 in good health.

This clonotype occurred a few times. The chain recombines TRBV28 with TRBJ2-7, with 8 bases lining up with TRBD1. The V segment lost 7 bases and the J segment 3 bases; nucleotides outside the gene matches: 11. The CDR3 sequence is 15 residues long. Germline V CDR1 and CDR2: MDHEN, SYDVKM. The CDR3 DNA reads as TGTGCCAGCACCTTACTCCCTGGACAGGGCTACGAGCAGTACTTC. Translated, it gives CASTLLPGQGYEQYF. The full variable domain, its missing parts supplied by reference TRBV28 and TRBJ2-7, is DVKVTQSSRYLVKRTGEKVFLECVQDMDHENMFWYRQDPGLGLRLIYFSYDVKMKEKGDIPEGYSVSREKKERFSLILESASTNQTSMYLCASTLLPGQGYEQYFGPGTRLTVT.

The sample holds a few counts of this clonotype. The rearrangement uses TRBV7-9 and TRBJ2-7, with D possibly matching TRBD1 (6 bases). The ends were cut back, 5 bases at V and 5 bases at J, with 13 bases in the middle. Germline V CDR1 and CDR2: SEHNR, FQNEAQ (reference sequence). The CDR3 is 13 amino acids. CDR3: CASSPRGPDEQYF. The CDR3 DNA follows: TGTGCCAGCAGCCCCAGGGGACCGGACGAGCAGTACTTC.

V and J are TRBV27 and TRBJ2-7; TRBD1 matches 8 bases. J was trimmed by 2 bases and V by 10 bases; bases with no gene match: 10. The CDR3 contains 14 residues. The V gene's germline CDR1 is MNHEY and CDR2 SMNVEV (reference sequence). Here the CDR3 reads CATTPGQVTYEQYF. CDR3 DNA: TGTGCCACCACACCGGGACAGGTAACCTACGAGCAGTACTTC.

The chain has TRBV2 and TRBJ2-1; D remains ambiguous. Germline V gene data show CDR1 as SNHLY and CDR2 as FYNNEI. V was cut by 7 bases and J by 4 bases, with 11 bases left in between. This CDR3 has 13 residues. CDR3 sequence: CASTVNHYNEQFF. The DNA of the CDR3 is TGTGCCAGCACCGTAAATCATTACAATGAGCAGTTCTTC.

This clonotype came up a few times. The chain couples TRBV9 to TRBJ1-4, with D maybe TRBD1 (5 bases). The ends were cut back, 3 bases at V and 1 base at J, with 13 bases in the middle. CDR3 size: 16 residues. Germline CDR1 reads SGDLS; CDR2 reads YYNGEE. CDR3 residues: CASSADLRVTNEKLFF. The CDR3 DNA sequence: TGTGCCAGCAGCGCAGACCTCAGGGTAACTAATGAAAAACTGTTTTTT.

The chain couples TRBV27 to TRBJ1-1; 12 bases map to TRBD1. This CDR3 comprises 15 residues. Looked up from germline, CDR1 is MNHEY and CDR2 is SMNVEV (reference sequence). J lost 5 bases, V lost 6 bases, and 7 bases had no gene match. CDR3: CASSRRGQGATEAFF. CDR3 nucleotide sequence: TGTGCCAGCAGCCGGAGGGGACAGGGGGCTACTGAAGCTTTCTTT.

This chain joins TRBV12-3 or TRBV12-4 and TRBJ2-3; 9 bases fit TRBD2. Trimming removed 2 bases from V and 2 bases from J; junction bases left unmatched: 5. The CDR3 contains 16 residues. The CDR3 is CASSLLAGPHTDTQYF. The CDR3 DNA reads TGTGCCAGCAGTTTACTAGCGGGGCCTCACACAGATACGCAGTATTTT.

The chain couples TRBV3-1 to TRBJ1-5; 7 bases align to TRBD1. In germline, CDR1 is LGHDT, CDR2 YNNKEL (reference sequence). The CDR3 sequence is 14 residues long. Trimming at V came to 5 bases and at J to 4 bases, leaving 5 bases not matched to a gene. CDR3 in DNA: TGTGCCAGCAGCGAGACAGGGTTTAATCAGCCCCAGCATTTT. Its translation: CASSETGFNQPQHF.

This chain connects TRBV29-1 to TRBJ1-1; D may be TRBD1 (5 bases). Trimming cost V 6 bases and J 0 bases, with 20 bases left between them. This CDR3 has 16 amino acids. CDR1 is SQVTM, CDR2 ANQGSEA, per germline. CDR3 region: CSVQDGLRGMNTEAFF. Written as DNA, the CDR3 is TGCAGCGTCCAGGACGGACTCCGGGGCATGAACACTGAAGCTTTCTTT. The complete variable domain, with remaining parts taken from reference TRBV29-1 and TRBJ1-1, reads SAVISQKPSRDICQRGTSLTIQCQVDSQVTMMFWYRQQPGQSLTLIATANQGSEATYESGFVIDKFPISRPNLTFSTLTVSNMSPEDSSIYLCSVQDGLRGMNTEAFFGQGTRLTVV.

The chain has TRBV9 and TRBJ2-1; 7 bases align to TRBD2. This CDR3 has 15 amino acids. The J segment lost 2 bases and the V segment lost 0 bases, leaving 2 bases of the junction unmatched. Looked up from germline, CDR1 is SGDLS and CDR2 is YYNGEE. The CDR3, as DNA: TGTGCCAGCAGCGTAGGTGGGAGGGCCTACAATGAGCAGTTCTTC. It specifies CASSVGGRAYNEQFF.

The chain joins TRBV14 to TRBJ2-6, with D possibly called TRBD1 or TRBD2 (6 bases each). The CDR3 loop spans 16 amino acids. Germline CDR1 and CDR2: SGHDN and FVKESK. Trimming took off 4 bases at V and 0 bases at J, with 10 bases between the two ends. The CDR3 is CASSLGGGSGANVLTF. CDR3 DNA: TGTGCCAGCAGCCTCGGGGGCGGCTCTGGGGCCAACGTCCTGACTTTC.

This clonotype was observed a single time. The rearrangement uses TRBV11-2 and TRBJ2-5; 10 nucleotides agree with TRBD2. V shed 1 base, J shed 1 base, and the junction held 3 bases outside the gene matches. This CDR3 comprises 16 residues. Per germline, CDR1 SGHAT and CDR2 FQNNGV. In nucleotides, the CDR3 is TGTGCCAGCAGCTTAGCTAGCGGGGGCCTCCAAGAGACCCAGTACTTC. As protein: CASSLASGGLQETQYF.

In this sample, this clonotype turned up a few times. The CDR3 region is CATKRQPQETQYF. CDR3 sequence (DNA): TGTGCCACAAAGAGACAGCCGCAAGAGACCCAGTACTTC. The chain recombines TRBV7-2 with TRBJ2-5; tentative D call: TRBD1 (5 bases). V lost 10 bases and J lost 2, with 14 bases in between. Germline CDR1 reads SGHTA; CDR2 reads FQGNSA. There are 13 residues in the CDR3.

The chain carries TRBV28 and TRBJ2-7, with D possibly being TRBD1 or TRBD2 (5 bases each). Germline assignment: CDR1 MDHEN and CDR2 SYDVKM. This CDR3 is 16 amino acids long. Between the trimmed V and J ends, which lost 2 bases and 3 bases, there was a span of 17 bases. CDR3 in DNA: TGTGCCAGCAGTTTAGGATTCGGGGCGGGCAGCTACGAGCAGTACTTC. It is translated as CASSLGFGAGSYEQYF.

The J gene is TRBJ2-3, the V gene TRBV27; the D gene could be TRBD1 or TRBD2 (6 bases each). Germline V CDR1 and CDR2: MNHEY, SMNVEV (reference sequence). Trimming left V 3 bases short and J 2 bases short, with 12 bases between. The CDR3 sequence is 15 residues long. The CDR3 bases are TGTGCCAGCAGTTTTGGGGGGCCCCCCACAGATACGCAGTATTTT. It encodes CASSFGGPPTDTQYF.

About this clonotype: The germline gene is not matched at one end of the junction; a read error may be the cause. This chain connects TRBV7-9 to TRBJ2-2; D is perhaps TRBD2 (6 bases). The CDR3 length is 14 residues. CDR1 SEHNR and CDR2 FQNEAQ come from the germline V gene (reference sequence). The CDR3 bases are TGTGCCAGCGGCTTCGGGGGGAACACCGGGGAGCTGTTTTTT. Its protein product is CASGFGGNTGELFF.

This clonotype came up a few times. The chain uses TRBV2 and TRBJ2-7; 7 positions agree with TRBD1. From germline, CDR1 is SNHLY and CDR2 FYNNEI. J lost 1 base, V lost 4 bases, and 1 base had no gene match. This CDR3 is 13 amino acids long. The CDR3 sequence is CASSVGQSYEQYF. The CDR3 nucleotides are TGTGCCAGCAGTGTGGGACAGTCCTACGAGCAGTACTTC.

This clonotype was detected only a few times. The CDR3 here is CASSVEGDREETQYF. In nucleotides, the CDR3 is TGTGCCAGCAGCGTAGAAGGGGACAGGGAAGAGACCCAGTACTTC. The gene calls are TRBV9 and TRBJ2-5; 9 nucleotides line up with TRBD1. Germline V lookup: CDR1 SGDLS, CDR2 YYNGEE. V shed 0 bases and J 3 bases; nucleotides not matched to a gene: 3. The CDR3 has 15 residues.

Note on this clonotype: One end of the junction varies from germline; a read error may be responsible. The V call is TRBV13, the J call TRBJ2-7, with 10 positions matching TRBD1. The CDR3 loop spans 16 amino acids. Germline values: CDR1 PRHDT, CDR2 FYEKMQ (reference sequence). Written as DNA, the CDR3 is TGTGCCGGCAGCTTAGTCGCGACAGGGGGCCGGGGCGAGCAGTACTTC. It yields the protein CAGSLVATGGRGEQYF.

This clonotype appeared a few times. CDR3 protein: CASSQERGGWNEQFF. CDR3 nucleotide sequence: TGCGCCAGCAGCCAAGAGCGGGGGGGCTGGAATGAGCAGTTCTTC. This sequence joins TRBV4-3 and TRBJ2-1, with TRBD2 identical over 9 bases. V lost 0 bases, J lost 7 bases, and 4 bases stayed unmatched. The germline CDR1 and CDR2 sequences are LGHNA and YSLEER. This CDR3 comprises 15 residues.

V usage is TRBV18 and J usage is TRBJ1-2, with D perhaps TRBD1 (6 bases). Germline V gene data show CDR1 as KGHSH and CDR2 as LQKENI. The CDR3 is 15 amino acids. The V end was cut by 0 bases, the J end by 1 base, with 9 bases between. The chain's CDR3 is CASSPPMDSNYGYTF. The DNA of the CDR3 is TGTGCCAGCTCACCACCTATGGACAGTAACTATGGCTACACCTTC.

The V and J genes are TRBV2 and TRBJ2-7, with 11 bases aligning to TRBD2. The V gene end was trimmed by 3 bases and the J gene end by 7 bases; junction bases not matched to a gene: 11. This CDR3 region has 16 residues. Germline-derived CDR1 and CDR2 are SNHLY and FYNNEI. CDR3 in amino acids: CASSDRLAGNYNEQYF. CDR3 coding DNA: TGTGCCAGCAGTGACAGACTAGCGGGGAACTACAATGAGCAGTACTTC.

Only one count was recorded for this clonotype. The chain combines TRBV18 with TRBJ1-2; possible D gene TRBD1, 5 bases. V dropped 2 bases and J dropped 3 bases, with 13 bases sitting between them. Germline CDR1 KGHSH, CDR2 LQKENI. The CDR3 sequence is 15 residues long. DNA for the CDR3: TGTGCCAGCTCACCATCGGCACCGGGGGACTATGGCTACACCTTC. Translation: CASSPSAPGDYGYTF.

In this sample, this clonotype turned up a few times. This chain uses TRBV7-8 with TRBJ2-6, with D maybe TRBD1 (5 bases). Germline CDR1 is SGHVS and CDR2 is FQNEAQ. The CDR3 is 16 residues long. V lost 2 bases and J lost 1, with 9 bases in between. Written as DNA, the CDR3 is TGTGCCAGCAGCTTAACGACAGCATCTGGGGCCAACGTCCTGACTTTC. It encodes CASSLTTASGANVLTF.